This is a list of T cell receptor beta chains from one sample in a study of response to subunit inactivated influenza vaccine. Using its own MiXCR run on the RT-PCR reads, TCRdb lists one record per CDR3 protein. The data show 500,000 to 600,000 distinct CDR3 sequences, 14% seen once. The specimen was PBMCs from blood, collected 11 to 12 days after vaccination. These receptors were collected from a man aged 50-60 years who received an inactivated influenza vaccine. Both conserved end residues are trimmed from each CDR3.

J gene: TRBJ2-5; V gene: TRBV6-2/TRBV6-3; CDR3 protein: ASRGTSQETQY
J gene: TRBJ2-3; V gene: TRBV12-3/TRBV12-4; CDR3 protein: ASRRTGSGDTQY
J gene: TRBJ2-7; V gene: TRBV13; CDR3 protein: AGRFGVKDEQY
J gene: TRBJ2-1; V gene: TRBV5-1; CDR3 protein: ASSVLAGGPNEQF
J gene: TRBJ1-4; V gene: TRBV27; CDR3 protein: ASSFLGGFNEKLF
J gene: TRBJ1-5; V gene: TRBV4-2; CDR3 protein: ASSQEGQINQPQH
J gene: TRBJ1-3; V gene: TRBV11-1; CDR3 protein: ASSLISEDTIY
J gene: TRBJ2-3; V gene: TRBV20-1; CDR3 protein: SAIRGHRLADTQY
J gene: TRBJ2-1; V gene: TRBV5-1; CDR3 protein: ASISPGPTNEQF
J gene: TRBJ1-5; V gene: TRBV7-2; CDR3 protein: ASSLVSGGHQPQH
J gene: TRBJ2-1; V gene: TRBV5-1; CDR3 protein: ASSPGPRNEQF
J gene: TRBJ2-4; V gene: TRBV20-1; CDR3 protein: SAPSGLANNIQY
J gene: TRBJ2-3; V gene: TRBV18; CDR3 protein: ASSPRSDTDTQY
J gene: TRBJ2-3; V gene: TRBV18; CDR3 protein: ASSPGGRRTDTQY
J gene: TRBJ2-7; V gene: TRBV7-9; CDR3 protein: ASSLVNRSSYEQY
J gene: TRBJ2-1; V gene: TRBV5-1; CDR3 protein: ASSLEPGPTGEQF
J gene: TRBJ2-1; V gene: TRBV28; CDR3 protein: ASSLHLAQANEQF
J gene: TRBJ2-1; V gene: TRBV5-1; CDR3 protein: ASSLAGTGWDEQF
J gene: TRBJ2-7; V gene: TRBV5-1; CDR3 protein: ASSSRGQAPQY
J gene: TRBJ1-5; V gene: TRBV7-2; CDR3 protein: ASSFIGLGQPQH
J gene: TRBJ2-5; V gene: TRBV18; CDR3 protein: ASSTGSETQY
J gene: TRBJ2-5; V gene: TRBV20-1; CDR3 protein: SASGGRWETQY
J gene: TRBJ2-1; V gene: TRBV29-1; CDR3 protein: SVEESQGYEQF
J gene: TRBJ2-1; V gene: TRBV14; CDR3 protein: ASSQDQRDYNEQF
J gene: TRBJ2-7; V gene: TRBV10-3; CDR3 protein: AIHETGAYEQY
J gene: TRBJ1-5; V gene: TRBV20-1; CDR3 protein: SARGTESNQPQH
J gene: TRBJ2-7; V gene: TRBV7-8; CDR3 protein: ASSFRTGGDEQY
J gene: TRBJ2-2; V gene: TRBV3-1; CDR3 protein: ASSQGIEAGELF
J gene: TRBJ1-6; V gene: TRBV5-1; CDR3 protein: ASSLRDRGEHSPLH
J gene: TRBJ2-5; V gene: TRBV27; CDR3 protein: ASSFAGSGTQY